Each of the 16 T cell receptor beta chains below was sequenced from the same sample in a study of neurological immune-mediated disorders. TCRdb redid the calling of the 5' RACE reads with MiXCR, one entry per CDR3 protein. The sample yields approximately 60,000 distinct CDR3 sequences, roughly 3.2% seen once. Sequences were obtained from PBMCs. Every receptor here comes from a woman in her twenties or thirties with multiple sclerosis.

This clonotype was found many times. The chain links TRBV9 to TRBJ2-1, with 7 bases lining up with TRBD2. The CDR3 contains 16 residues. Germline CDR1 is SGDLS and CDR2 is YYNGEE. Germline trimming cut 2 bases from V and 2 bases from J; bases unmatched to any gene: 7. The CDR3: CASSVRSGLTYNEQFF. In DNA form, the CDR3 reads TGTGCCAGCAGCGTCCGGTCGGGACTAACCTACAATGAGCAGTTCTTC.

This clonotype was found many times. This chain joins TRBV6-5 and TRBJ2-1, with D possibly TRBD2 on 5 matching bases. In germline, CDR1 is MNHEY, CDR2 SVGAGI. This CDR3 comprises 15 residues. The V end lost 2 bases, the J end lost 1 base, and 9 bases lay between the germline ends. The CDR3 spells CASSYQRKSYNEQFF. CDR3 DNA: TGTGCCAGCAGTTACCAGCGGAAGTCCTACAATGAGCAGTTCTTC.

This clonotype was observed at least ten times. J is TRBJ1-1 and V is TRBV11-2, with 7 bases identical to TRBD1. Unmatched junction bases numbered 1, after V lost 3 bases and J lost 0 bases. CDR1 is SGHAT and CDR2 is FQNNGV in the germline V gene. The CDR3 totals 14 residues. The CDR3 is CASSLGQMNTEAFF. The CDR3 DNA follows: TGTGCCAGCAGCTTGGGACAGATGAACACTGAAGCTTTCTTT.

This clonotype was recorded many times. The genes are TRBV15 and TRBJ1-4; the D is unclear. The CDR3 has 14 residues. Germline V gene data show CDR1 as LNHNV and CDR2 as YYDKDF (reference sequence). Trimming took 1 base from V and 3 from J, leaving 6 bases between them. CDR3 loop: CATSRGPSNEKLFF. The DNA for the CDR3 is TGTGCCACCAGCAGAGGACCGTCTAATGAAAAACTGTTTTTT.

This clonotype has at least ten counts. This sequence joins TRBV7-3 and TRBJ2-5, with a tentative D call TRBD2 (6 bases). Trimming pared 6 bases from V and 4 bases from J, leaving 15 bases between. Germline values: CDR1 SGHTA, CDR2 FQGTGA. This CDR3 is built from 14 residues. The CDR3, as DNA: TGTGCCAGCAGTCCACAAGGGACTGGAGAGACCCAGTACTTC. Translation gives CASSPQGTGETQYF.

This clonotype was detected ten times or more. This chain connects TRBV5-5 to TRBJ1-1, with unresolved D. Deletions cut 1 base from V and 11 bases from J, with 12 bases between. The CDR3 covers 12 residues. Germline V gene data show CDR1 as SGHKS and CDR2 as YYEKEE (reference sequence). CDR3 bases: TGTGCCAGCAGCTTGCCCGATCTGGGCGCTTTCTTT. This translates into CASSLPDLGAFF.

The chain joins TRBV10-2 to TRBJ2-1; D perhaps matches TRBD1 (5 bases). This CDR3 region has 10 residues. From germline, CDR1 is WSHSY and CDR2 SAAADI. V dropped 9 bases and J dropped 6 bases, with 6 bases sitting between them. CDR3 sequence: CARRGNEQFF. The CDR3 nucleotides read TGCGCCAGAAGGGGCAATGAGCAGTTCTTC.

The rearrangement uses TRBV4-1 and TRBJ2-2; D is undetermined. This CDR3 is 13 amino acids long. V was pared by 4 bases and J by 3 bases, with 6 bases between. Germline V gene sequence: CDR1 MGHRA, CDR2 YSYEKL. Here the CDR3 reads CASSPLDTGELFF. CDR3 coding DNA: TGCGCCAGCAGCCCTTTGGACACCGGGGAGCTGTTTTTT.

In this sample, this clonotype turned up many times. This sequence joins TRBV20-1 and TRBJ2-3; 9 nucleotides align to TRBD2. The J segment lost 5 bases and the V segment lost 5 bases, leaving 8 bases of the junction unmatched. The CDR3 consists of 14 residues. CDR1 DFQATT and CDR2 SNEGSKA come from the germline V gene (reference sequence). The CDR3 spells CSARPAGGLDTQYF. The DNA for the CDR3 is TGCAGTGCTCGTCCAGCGGGAGGCCTAGATACGCAGTATTTT.

The sample holds many counts of this clonotype. The chain links TRBV28 to TRBJ1-5; 10 nucleotides align to TRBD1. V dropped 4 bases and J dropped 6; count of bases not matched to a gene: 3. CDR1 MDHEN and CDR2 SYDVKM come from the germline V gene. The CDR3 contains 14 residues. CDR3 sequence (DNA): TGTGCCAGCAGTTACGGGACAGGGGTTCAGCCCCAGCATTTT. Translating it yields CASSYGTGVQPQHF.

Many counts were recorded for this clonotype. CDR3 DNA: TGTGCCAGCAGCTATCGCCCCCTCGGGCTATCCGGTGAGCAGTTCTTC. Translation gives CASSYRPLGLSGEQFF. This sequence joins TRBV5-5 and TRBJ2-1; D remains ambiguous. Trimming took off 3 bases at V and 9 bases at J, with 22 bases between the two ends. The CDR3 covers 16 residues. Germline V lookup: CDR1 SGHKS, CDR2 YYEKEE (reference sequence).

This clonotype was seen ten or more times. V and J are TRBV5-1 and TRBJ2-5; TRBD2 is a possible D gene (6 bases). Germline V CDR1 and CDR2: SGHRS, YFSETQ. The CDR3 runs 16 residues. V lost 1 base and J 2 bases, leaving 15 bases between the germline ends. CDR3 nucleotides: TGCGCCAGCAGCTTGAACGGAGGGGCAGATCAAGAGACCCAGTACTTC. This gives the protein CASSLNGGADQETQYF.

The genes are TRBV20-1 and TRBJ1-2; no reliable D call. CDR1 is DFQATT, CDR2 SNEGSKA, per germline (reference sequence). The V end lost 3 bases, the J end lost 4 bases, and 18 bases lay between the germline ends. This CDR3 contains 15 residues. Here the CDR3 DNA reads TGCAGTGCTAGGGGTAAGGATATGGAATCCTATGGCTACACCTTC. Residues: CSARGKDMESYGYTF.

This clonotype was detected ten times or more. The CDR3 coding sequence is TGTGCCAGCAGCCCCCCCTTAGCGGGGCAAGAGACCCAGTACTTC. Translation gives CASSPPLAGQETQYF. The chain employs TRBV7-9 and TRBJ2-5, with TRBD2 matching over 8 bases. Trimming cost V 5 bases and J 2 bases; bases outside gene matches: 7. The CDR3 consists of 15 residues. Germline values: CDR1 SEHNR, CDR2 FQNEAQ (reference sequence).

This clonotype came up many times. CDR3 coding DNA: TGTGCCAGCAGCTTAGACAGGCCCTACGAGCAGTACTTC. Its translation is CASSLDRPYEQYF. The J gene is TRBJ2-7, the V gene TRBV7-2; D possibly corresponds to TRBD1 (5 bases). From germline, CDR1 is SGHTA and CDR2 FQGNSA. Trimming cost V 1 base and J 2 bases, with 6 bases left between them. The CDR3 has 13 amino acids.

This clonotype has ten or more counts. This chain uses TRBV6-5 with TRBJ2-3; D gene uncertain. The CDR3 consists of 13 residues. V gave up 10 bases and J gave up 3 bases, with 14 bases separating them. Germline-derived CDR1 and CDR2 are MNHEY and SVGAGI. The CDR3 spells CATRYLKTDTQYF. The CDR3 coding sequence is TGTGCCACCAGGTACCTGAAAACAGATACGCAGTATTTT.